The source of this TCR beta chain is a study of graft-versus-host responses after intestinal transplantation. Study-level information: Recipients uniformly received anti-thymocyte globulin induction, followed by tacrolimus and steroids for two to four years.

There are 14 residues in the CDR3. CDR1 is LNHDA, CDR2 SQIVND, per germline (reference sequence). Trimming removed 3 bases from V and 5 bases from J; junction bases left unmatched: 6. Whole-study findings and limits: High graft-versus-host to host-versus-graft clonal ratios were found in allografts of patients who had graft-donor T cell macrochimerism.

Assay used: immunoSEQ multiplex PCR; TCRdb lists only in-frame clones, some missing. The sample shows 13,000 to 15,000 clones, about 94% of them seen only once. The table lists this clone with a count of one. Its antigen is unknown. This clonotype originated in a human patient who received an intestinal transplant, so some T cells may come from the graft donor. Material: PBMCs, obtained 9 days after transplant. The rearrangement links TRBV19 to TRBJ2-7; TRBD1 aligns across 8 bases. The CDR3 protein is CASSMGSGGNEQYF. CDR3 nucleotides: TGTGCCAGTAGTATGGGGTCAGGGGGCAACGAGCAGTACTTC.